These 31 T cell receptor beta chains were all obtained from the same sample, sequenced in a study of cytomegalovirus exposure and HLA in healthy donors. Repertoires were generated with immunoSEQ multiplex PCR, while TCRdb's copy carries only in-frame clones and drops some. The sample records hundreds of thousands of clones, 70% to 90% being singletons. What was sequenced was PBMCs. These receptors were taken from a woman aged 18-30 years in good health and CMV-seronegative.

The V and J genes are TRBV9 and TRBJ1-5, with TRBD1 as a possible D gene (6 bases). Trimming took off 3 bases at V and 4 bases at J, with 14 bases between the two ends. The germline gives CDR1 SGDLS, CDR2 YYNGEE. The CDR3 loop spans 15 amino acids. CDR3 sequence reads: CASSASGQPNQPQHF. CDR3 DNA sequence: TGTGCCAGCAGCGCGTCAGGACAGCCGAATCAGCCCCAGCATTTT.

The chain links TRBV2 to TRBJ2-1; D gene ambiguous. Germline-derived CDR1 and CDR2 are SNHLY and FYNNEI. Trimming left V 6 bases short and J 0 bases short, with 12 bases between. The CDR3 runs 15 residues. CDR3 sequence reads: CASSAGPPSYNEQFF. CDR3 DNA sequence: TGTGCCAGCAGCGCTGGGCCGCCCTCCTACAATGAGCAGTTCTTC.

This clone has a handful of counts. The chain recombines TRBV27 with TRBJ1-1; TRBD1 matches 8 bases. Germline V gives CDR1 MNHEY, CDR2 SMNVEV (reference sequence). The CDR3 spans 13 residues. With V trimmed by 6 bases and J by 6 bases, 6 bases remained unmatched. CDR3 in DNA: TGTGCCAGCAGCCTAGACAGGGGCGCTGAAGCTTTCTTT. It yields the protein CASSLDRGAEAFF.

V usage is TRBV7-2 and J usage is TRBJ1-2; a weak D match, TRBD1 (6 bases). Trimming removed 5 bases from V and 10 bases from J, with 11 bases in between. The germline V gene encodes CDR1 SGHTA and CDR2 FQGNSA. This CDR3 has 11 amino acids. The CDR3 DNA reads TGTGCCAGCAGCCGACAGGTTGACTACACCTTC. Protein: CASSRQVDYTF.

The J gene is TRBJ1-2, the V gene TRBV2; D call uncertain. The CDR3 contains 15 residues. The V end was cut by 6 bases, the J end by 4 bases, with 18 bases between. Per germline, CDR1 SNHLY and CDR2 FYNNEI. The CDR3 reads CASSRRDPPLYGYTF. DNA of the CDR3: TGTGCCAGCAGCCGGAGGGATCCCCCTCTCTATGGCTACACCTTC.

V and J are TRBV2 and TRBJ2-5; 8 bases agree with TRBD2. V was clipped by 7 bases and J by 3 bases; unmatched bases: 7. The V gene's germline CDR1 is SNHLY and CDR2 FYNNEI. The CDR3 contains 14 residues. CDR3 in amino acids: CASKVGRGEETQYF. CDR3 nucleotide sequence: TGTGCCAGCAAAGTGGGGCGGGGGGAAGAGACCCAGTACTTC.

The gene calls are TRBV6-1 and TRBJ1-5; D perhaps matches TRBD1 (6 bases). Germline V gene data show CDR1 as MNHNS and CDR2 as SASEGT. The V end lost 3 bases, the J end lost 4 bases, and 13 bases lay between the germline ends. The CDR3 is 15 residues long. CDR3 nucleotides: TGTGCCAGCAGTGACGGGTGGGGACAAAATCAGCCCCAGCATTTT. The encoded protein is CASSDGWGQNQPQHF.

The J gene is TRBJ1-3, the V gene TRBV5-1; D not certain. This CDR3 is built from 14 residues. V lost 0 bases and J lost 4, with 8 bases in between. CDR1 and CDR2 from the germline V gene are SGHRS and YFSETQ. CDR3 nucleotide sequence: TGCGCCAGCAGCTTGGGGGCACCCGGAAACACCATATATTTT. Protein: CASSLGAPGNTIYF.

This clone showed up just once. The chain is built from TRBV6-1 and TRBJ1-1, with a tentative D call TRBD1 (5 bases). Trimming stripped 7 bases from V and 2 bases from J, with 14 bases between. CDR1 is MNHNS, CDR2 SASEGT, per germline. The CDR3 loop spans 14 amino acids. For the CDR3, the DNA is TGTGCCAGCATCCAGGGATTGCTTAACACTGAAGCTTTCTTT. Amino acids: CASIQGLLNTEAFF.

This clone was recorded once. This sequence joins TRBV29-1 and TRBJ1-5; 7 bases map to TRBD1. This CDR3 has 14 amino acids. Germline loops: CDR1 SQVTM, CDR2 ANQGSEA. J lost 8 bases, V lost 5 bases, and 12 bases had no gene match. The CDR3 here is CSVIQGSEWEPQHF. In nucleotides, the CDR3 is TGCAGCGTTATACAGGGGAGTGAATGGGAGCCCCAGCATTTT.

V usage is TRBV19 and J usage is TRBJ2-2, with D perhaps matching TRBD2 (5 bases). Looked up from germline, CDR1 is LNHDA and CDR2 is SQIVND (reference sequence). V was cut by 2 bases and J by 6 bases, with 13 bases left in between. CDR3 size: 15 residues. The CDR3 coding sequence is TGTGCCAGTAGTATATATCCCCGGACTGCCGGGGAGCTGTTTTTT. It codes for CASSIYPRTAGELFF.

This clone was counted a single time. V usage is TRBV2 and J usage is TRBJ1-4; 7 bases align to TRBD1. V gave up 5 bases and J gave up 2 bases; unmatched junction bases: 8. Germline V gene data show CDR1 as SNHLY and CDR2 as FYNNEI. The CDR3 contains 16 residues. This CDR3 is CASSPRQGRTNEKLFF. CDR3 nucleotide sequence: TGTGCCAGCAGTCCGCGACAGGGAAGGACTAATGAAAAACTGTTTTTT.

V is TRBV5-4 and J is TRBJ2-1; a weak D match, TRBD2 (6 bases). CDR3 length: 15 amino acids. Trimming took 5 bases from V and 7 from J, leaving 19 bases between them. CDR1 and CDR2 from the germline V gene are SGHNT and YYREEE (reference sequence). The CDR3 DNA reads as TGTGCCAGCAGTCGCGGGAACTCCCTCCGGAATGAGCAGTTCTTC. Its protein is CASSRGNSLRNEQFF.

This rearrangement joins TRBV13 to TRBJ2-7; D possibly corresponds to TRBD2 (6 bases). This CDR3 contains 11 residues. In germline, CDR1 is PRHDT, CDR2 FYEKMQ (reference sequence). Trimming cost V 4 bases and J 9 bases, with 10 bases left between them. The CDR3 region has the DNA TGTGCCAGCAGCTCTAGGGGAGGGCAGTACTTC. As protein: CASSSRGGQYF.

This clone came up once. The genes are TRBV29-1 and TRBJ1-2; 8 bases agree with TRBD1. Germline loops: CDR1 SQVTM, CDR2 ANQGSEA. The trim removed 5 bases at V and 9 bases at J, leaving 8 bases unmatched. The CDR3 sequence is 12 residues long. Written as DNA, the CDR3 is TGCAGCGTTTGGGACAGGAATTATAGCTACACCTTC. Its protein product is CSVWDRNYSYTF.

This sequence joins TRBV5-4 and TRBJ2-7; no reliable D call. CDR1 SGHNT and CDR2 YYREEE come from the germline V gene (reference sequence). Trimming cost V 2 bases and J 5 bases, with 17 bases left between them. CDR3 size: 15 residues. The CDR3 here is CASSFRQALYDEQYF. The CDR3 coding sequence is TGTGCCAGCAGCTTCAGGCAGGCTTTATACGACGAGCAGTACTTC.

Here the CDR3 DNA reads TGTGCCAGCAGTACCACCGCTAGCGCTCGGAGCACCGGGGAGCTGTTTTTT. Encoded protein: CASSTTASARSTGELFF. V and J are TRBV9 and TRBJ2-2; D might be TRBD2 (6 bases). Trimming removed 5 bases from V and 4 bases from J, with 21 bases in between. CDR3 length: 17 residues. CDR1 SGDLS and CDR2 YYNGEE come from the germline V gene.

J is TRBJ2-5 and V is TRBV4-1, with 8 bases aligning to TRBD2. Germline V CDR1 and CDR2: MGHRA, YSYEKL. The CDR3 is 16 residues long. With 3 bases clipped from V and 2 bases from J, the junction kept 8 bases outside the gene matches. The CDR3 protein is CASSQLGRGVQETQYF. For the CDR3, the DNA is TGCGCCAGCAGCCAGCTGGGGCGGGGGGTACAAGAGACCCAGTACTTC.

The genes are TRBV6-5 and TRBJ2-7; D perhaps matches TRBD2 (6 bases). The CDR3 has 16 amino acids. Germline V gene lookup returns CDR1 MNHEY and CDR2 SVGAGI. The V and J ends lost 2 bases and 7 bases respectively, with 21 bases between them. CDR3 amino acids: CASSYATGTPVEEQYF. CDR3 sequence (DNA): TGTGCCAGCAGTTACGCAACCGGGACTCCCGTCGAAGAGCAGTACTTC.

This clone has a single count. This chain links TRBV4-2 with TRBJ1-4, with 9 positions matching TRBD1. Germline assignment: CDR1 LGHNA and CDR2 YNFKEQ. Trimming took 4 bases from V and 7 from J; bases not matched to a gene: 7. The CDR3 totals 15 residues. CDR3 nucleotides: TGTGCCAGCAGCCCTCCGGGACAGGGCCTTGAAAAACTGTTTTTT. Its translation is CASSPPGQGLEKLFF.

V usage is TRBV11-2 and J usage is TRBJ1-2; D unclear. Trimming removed 5 bases from V and 0 bases from J, with 10 bases in between. Per the germline V gene, CDR1 is SGHAT and CDR2 is FQNNGV. This CDR3 comprises 14 residues. The CDR3 sequence: CASSPGRANYGYTF. CDR3 coding DNA: TGTGCCAGCAGCCCCGGTCGGGCTAACTATGGCTACACCTTC.

J is TRBJ1-2 and V is TRBV18; 7 bases align to TRBD1. The junction had 3 bases not matched to a gene; V was cut back by 4 bases and J by 4 bases. This CDR3 comprises 13 residues. The germline V gene has CDR1 KGHSH and CDR2 LQKENI. The CDR3 DNA sequence: TGTGCCAGCTCACTACGGGACAGCTATGGCTACACCTTC. It yields the protein CASSLRDSYGYTF.

A few counts support this clone. J is TRBJ2-7 and V is TRBV11-2; the D gene is possibly TRBD1 (6 bases). Trimming left V 1 base short and J 4 bases short, with 14 bases between. Germline V lookup: CDR1 SGHAT, CDR2 FQNNGV. The CDR3 is made up of 15 amino acids. The CDR3 is CASSLATGAAYEQYF. The CDR3 DNA reads TGTGCCAGCAGCTTAGCGACAGGAGCCGCGTACGAGCAGTACTTC.

This sequence joins TRBV2 and TRBJ2-1; tentative D call: TRBD1 (5 bases). Trimming removed 2 bases from V and 6 bases from J, with 14 bases in between. The CDR3 is made up of 15 amino acids. Germline V CDR1 and CDR2: SNHLY, FYNNEI. The CDR3 coding sequence is TGTGCCAGCAGTGAATTCTCGCCAGGGTTCAATGAGCAGTTCTTC. It encodes CASSEFSPGFNEQFF. Full variable domain (outside the CDR3, taken from reference TRBV2 and TRBJ2-1): EPEVTQTPSHQVTQMGQEVILRCVPISNHLYFYWYRQILGQKVEFLVSFYNNEISEKSEIFDDQFSVERPDGSNFTLKIRSTKLEDSAMYFCASSEFSPGFNEQFFGPGTRLTVL.

The chain has TRBV2 and TRBJ1-5; no definite D call. The CDR3 is made up of 19 amino acids. In germline, CDR1 is SNHLY, CDR2 FYNNEI. V was clipped by 6 bases and J by 4 bases, with 28 bases between them. The CDR3 sequence is CASSDNREGSRWGNQPQHF. CDR3 in DNA: TGTGCCAGCAGCGACAACCGGGAGGGCAGCCGGTGGGGAAATCAGCCCCAGCATTTT.

The J gene is TRBJ1-4, the V gene TRBV28; 8 bases match TRBD1. With 6 bases clipped from V and 5 bases from J, the junction kept 8 bases outside the gene matches. Germline V CDR1 and CDR2: MDHEN, SYDVKM. This CDR3 is built from 15 residues. The CDR3 DNA follows: TGTGCCAGCAGCCGCCCGGCAGGGGGCAATGAAAAACTGTTTTTT. It specifies CASSRPAGGNEKLFF.

The chain recombines TRBV5-4 with TRBJ2-5; 9 bases are shared with TRBD2. Germline CDR1 is SGHNT and CDR2 is YYREEE (reference sequence). V lost 6 bases, J lost 4 bases, and 13 bases stayed unmatched. The length of the CDR3 is 16 residues. The CDR3 here is CASTSGLGGGGETQYF. Written as DNA, the CDR3 is TGTGCCAGCACCTCTGGTTTAGGCGGGGGGGGAGAGACCCAGTACTTC.

The chain joins TRBV19 to TRBJ1-5; 9 bases map to TRBD1. Germline V gene sequence: CDR1 LNHDA, CDR2 SQIVND (reference sequence). V trimming: 0 bases; J trimming: 2 bases; junction bases outside the gene matches: 8. This CDR3 has 18 residues. The chain's CDR3 is CASSIEAGTGLRNQPQHF. The CDR3 DNA sequence: TGTGCCAGTAGTATAGAGGCCGGGACAGGGCTTCGCAATCAGCCCCAGCATTTT.

V usage is TRBV28 and J usage is TRBJ2-3, with unresolved D. Germline CDR1 is MDHEN and CDR2 is SYDVKM. Between the trimmed V and J ends, which lost 1 base and 9 bases, there was a span of 20 bases. The CDR3 contains 16 residues. This CDR3 reads CASSLYRGSSPRTQYF. CDR3 nucleotide sequence: TGTGCCAGCAGTTTATATAGAGGAAGTTCCCCGAGAACGCAGTATTTT.

The rearrangement joins TRBV19 to TRBJ2-1, with 11 bases identical to TRBD2. The germline V gene encodes CDR1 LNHDA and CDR2 SQIVND (reference sequence). The CDR3 totals 15 residues. V dropped 3 bases and J dropped 9; count of bases not matched to a gene: 7. The CDR3 DNA is TGTGCCAGTAGTATTGCTAGCGGGGGGCTCGGTGAGCAGTTCTTC. This translates into CASSIASGGLGEQFF.

This clone was counted only a few times. The chain is built from TRBV30 and TRBJ1-5; D is possibly TRBD1 (6 bases). CDR3 length: 13 residues. V dropped 4 bases and J dropped 7 bases, with 14 bases sitting between them. Per germline, CDR1 GTSNPN and CDR2 SVGIG (reference sequence). The CDR3 protein is CAWKGTGRQPQHF. The CDR3 nucleotides are TGTGCCTGGAAGGGAACAGGGCGGCAGCCCCAGCATTTT.